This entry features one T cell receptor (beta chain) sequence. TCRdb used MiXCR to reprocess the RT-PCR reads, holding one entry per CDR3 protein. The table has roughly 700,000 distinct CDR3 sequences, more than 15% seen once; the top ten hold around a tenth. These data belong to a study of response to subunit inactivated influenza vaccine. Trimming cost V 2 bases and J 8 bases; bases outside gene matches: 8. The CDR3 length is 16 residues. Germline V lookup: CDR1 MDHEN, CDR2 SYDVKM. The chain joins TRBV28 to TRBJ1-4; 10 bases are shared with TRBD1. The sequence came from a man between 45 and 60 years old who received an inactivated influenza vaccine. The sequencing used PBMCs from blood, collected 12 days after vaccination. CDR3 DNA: TGTGCCAGCAGTTTACCGACCGGGACAGGGGAGGAAAAACTGTTTTTT. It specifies CASSLPTGTGEEKLFF.